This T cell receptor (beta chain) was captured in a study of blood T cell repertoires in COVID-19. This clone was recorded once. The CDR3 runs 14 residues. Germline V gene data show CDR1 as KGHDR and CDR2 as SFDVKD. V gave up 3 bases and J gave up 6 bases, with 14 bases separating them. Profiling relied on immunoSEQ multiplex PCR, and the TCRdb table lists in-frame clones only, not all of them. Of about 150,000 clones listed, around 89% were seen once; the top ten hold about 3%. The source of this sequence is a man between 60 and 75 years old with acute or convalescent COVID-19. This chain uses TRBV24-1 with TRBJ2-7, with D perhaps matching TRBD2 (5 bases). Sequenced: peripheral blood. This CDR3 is CATSDAGAGGEQYF. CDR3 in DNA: TGTGCCACCAGTGATGCCGGCGCTGGAGGCGAGCAGTACTTC.